This T cell receptor (beta chain) derives from a study of T cell responses to AZD1222 COVID-19 vaccine. Whole-study results and caveats: Among the donors, most were white British and more were female, and clonal diversity was possibly underestimated. Only after the peak T cell response were repertoires sampled.

Profiling relied on immunoSEQ multiplex PCR, and the TCRdb table lists in-frame clones only, not all of them. The sample has roughly 150,000 clones; 85% to 95% are singletons. As concerns this clone: No antigen is known for it.

The material sequenced was peripheral blood, taken 28 days after the second AZD1222 dose. This clonotype originated in an adult who received the AZD1222 COVID-19 vaccine.

CDR3 nucleotides: TGTGCCAGCCCGGGAGATTATGGCTACACCTTC. Protein sequence: CASPGDYGYTF. The chain links TRBV6-5 to TRBJ1-2; no firm D call. Germline values: CDR1 MNHEY, CDR2 SVGAGI. The ends were cut back, 8 bases at V and 5 bases at J, with 9 bases in the middle. CDR3 length equals 11 residues.